The T cell receptor beta chain under discussion was sequenced for a study of T cell repertoires in cytomegalovirus infection. Germline assignment: CDR1 MDHEN and CDR2 SYDVKM. The CDR3 sequence is 16 residues long. J lost 6 bases, V lost 10 bases, and 18 bases had no gene match. This clonotype was found a few times. What it binds is unknown. TCRdb re-derived calls from the reads in MiXCR, one entry per CDR3 protein. The sample has hundreds of thousands of distinct CDR3 sequences, 32% seen once. The J gene is TRBJ2-3, the V gene TRBV28; 8 bases agree with TRBD1. The source was cultured CD8+ T cells from PBMCs, collected from culture after CMV antigen stimulation. The receptor was derived from a human donor in good health (CMV status not recorded). Some clones in this sample may be carry-over from other donors' samples. CDR3 DNA: TGTGCCACTAAGGCGTTTCAACAGGGGACAGGTGATACGCAGTATTTT. This encodes CATKAFQQGTGDTQYF.